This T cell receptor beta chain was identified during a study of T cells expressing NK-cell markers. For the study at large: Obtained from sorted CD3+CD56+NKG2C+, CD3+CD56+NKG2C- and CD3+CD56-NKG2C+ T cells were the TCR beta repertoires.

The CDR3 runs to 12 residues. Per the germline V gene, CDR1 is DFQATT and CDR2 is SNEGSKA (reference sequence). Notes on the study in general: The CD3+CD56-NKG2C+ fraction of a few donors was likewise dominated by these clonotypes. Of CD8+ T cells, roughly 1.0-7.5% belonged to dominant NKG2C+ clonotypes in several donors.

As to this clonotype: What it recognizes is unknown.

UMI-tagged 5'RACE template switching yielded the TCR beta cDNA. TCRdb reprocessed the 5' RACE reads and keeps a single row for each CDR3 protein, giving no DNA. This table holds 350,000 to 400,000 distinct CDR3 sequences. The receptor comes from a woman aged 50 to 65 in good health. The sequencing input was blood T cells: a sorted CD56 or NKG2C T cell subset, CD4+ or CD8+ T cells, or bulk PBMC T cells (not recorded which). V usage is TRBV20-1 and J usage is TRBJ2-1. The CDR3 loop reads CSVPTLANEQFF.